This is a list of T cell receptor beta chains from one sample in a study of blood T cell repertoires in COVID-19. Libraries were prepared by immunoSEQ multiplex PCR; TCRdb keeps only in-frame clonotypes and omits some of them. Of 200,000 to 300,000 clones in the sample, about 90% were seen once. The specimen sequenced was peripheral blood. These receptors came from a woman between 40 and 55 years old who had recovered from COVID-19. Both conserved end residues are part of each CDR3.

j_call | cdr3_length | v_call | cdr3_aa
TRBJ2-1 | 15 | TRBV6-6 | CASTPRTGDYNEQFF
TRBJ2-5 | 15 | TRBV7-7 | CASSLAPTVRETQYF
TRBJ2-7 | 13 | TRBV5-1 | CASRGQSKWEQYF
TRBJ1-1 | 13 | TRBV12-3/TRBV12-4 | CASSPGGNTEAFF
TRBJ2-3 | 13 | TRBV11-3 | CASSPGGADTQYF
TRBJ2-1 | 16 | TRBV6-6 | CASRNERGPFYNEQFF
TRBJ1-2 | 14 | TRBV9 | CASSVEGANYGYTF
TRBJ1-1 | 13 | TRBV9 | CASSAHRGTEAFF
TRBJ2-5 | 14 | TRBV19 | CASSIIAGPETQYF
TRBJ1-1 | 17 | TRBV9 | CASTPTGTGGWGTEAFF
TRBJ2-5 | 12 | TRBV29-1 | CSVRLAPETQYF
TRBJ2-1 | 16 | TRBV7-6 | CASSLGLDRGYNEQFF
TRBJ2-2 | 16 | TRBV6-5 | CASSYQTGANTGELFF
TRBJ1-1 | 13 | TRBV6-5 | CASSWDRGTEAFF
TRBJ2-7 | 14 | TRBV11-2 | CASSLAGTGYEQYF
TRBJ2-1 | 16 | TRBV10-1 | CASSERTGGSYNEQFF